The 5 T cell receptor beta chains given below trace back to one sample, sequenced in a study of Graves' ophthalmopathy and Graves' hyperthyroidism. The study amplified TCR beta CDR3 regions using RNA transcripts. First-round RT-PCR employed HTBI primers, with a second-round multiplex PCR after it. TCRdb redid the calling of the multiplex PCR reads with MiXCR, one entry per CDR3 protein. Of around 1.1 million distinct CDR3 sequences listed, about 36% are singletons. Sequences were obtained from peripheral blood or thyroid tissue (not recorded which). These receptors were obtained from an adult man with Graves' hyperthyroidism.

The chain joins TRBV19 to TRBJ1-5; D call uncertain. This CDR3 comprises 15 residues. Looked up from germline, CDR1 is LNHDA and CDR2 is SQIVND (reference sequence). V was cut by 3 bases and J by 2 bases, with 11 bases left in between. CDR3 in DNA: TGTGCCAGTAGTATGATAGGAGAAGGCAATCAGCCCCAGCATTTT. The encoded protein is CASSMIGEGNQPQHF.

This clonotype was detected a few times. The chain carries TRBV5-4 and TRBJ2-2, with 7 bases that match TRBD1. This CDR3 has 19 residues. From germline, CDR1 is SGHNT and CDR2 YYREEE (reference sequence). J was trimmed by 0 bases and V by 0 bases; bases with no gene match: 11. The DNA for the CDR3 is TGTGCCAGCAGCTTGGCTAGGACAGGCTATTTCGCGAACACCGGGGAGCTGTTTTTT. Translating it yields CASSLARTGYFANTGELFF.

This clonotype was seen at least ten times. The chain employs TRBV24-1 and TRBJ2-7, with 7 bases identical to TRBD1. J was trimmed by 1 base and V by 2 bases; bases with no gene match: 4. Germline V CDR1 and CDR2: KGHDR, SFDVKD. The CDR3 is made up of 15 amino acids. The CDR3 loop reads CATSDSRQGSYEQYF. The CDR3 nucleotides read TGTGCCACCAGTGATTCGCGACAGGGTTCCTACGAGCAGTACTTC.

The rearrangement uses TRBV24-1 and TRBJ2-6; D is ambiguous. CDR3 length equals 15 residues. Germline V lookup: CDR1 KGHDR, CDR2 SFDVKD. V was shortened by 3 bases and J by 2 bases, with 7 bases between the two germline ends. CDR3 residues: CATSDGGTGANVLTF. CDR3 sequence (DNA): TGTGCCACCAGTGATGGTGGGACTGGGGCCAACGTCCTGACTTTC.

The chain links TRBV12-3 or TRBV12-4 to TRBJ1-1, with 7 bases lining up with TRBD1. The J segment lost 1 base and the V segment lost 3 bases, leaving 5 bases of the junction unmatched. This CDR3 is built from 15 residues. Here the CDR3 DNA reads TGTGCCAGCAGTTTGTATGGGGACAGGAACACTGAAGCTTTCTTT. Its translation is CASSLYGDRNTEAFF.